Presented here are 32 T cell receptor beta chains from one specimen sequenced in a study of beta chain features in type 1 diabetes. All of the isolated RNA was reverse transcribed, so expressed TCRB transcripts were sequenced. Sequenced by immunoSEQ multiplex PCR; TCRdb stores in-frame clones only, minus some. The repertoire holds 150,000 to 190,000 clones, under 9.5% seen once, with 0.5% to 0.65% in the top ten. Sequencing input: central memory CD4+ T cells from blood. The receptors come from a man aged 18 to 29 in good health.

Many counts were recorded for this clone. The rearrangement uses TRBV9 and TRBJ1-4; D unresolved. The V gene lost 3 bases and the J gene lost 8 bases, with 14 bases spanning the gap. Looked up from germline, CDR1 is SGDLS and CDR2 is YYNGEE. This CDR3 region has 14 residues. The CDR3 DNA follows: TGTGCCAGCAGCGCCCGCACCGACGGGGAAAAACTGTTTTTT. Translated: CASSARTDGEKLFF.

The CDR3 loop is CASSQGAPGRGTEAFF. The CDR3 DNA follows: TGTGCCAGCAGCCAAGGGGCCCCAGGAAGAGGGACTGAAGCTTTCTTT. The chain has TRBV4-2 and TRBJ1-1; no clear D gene. The V gene's germline CDR1 is LGHNA and CDR2 YNFKEQ. V was pared by 1 base and J by 5 bases, with 17 bases between. The length of the CDR3 is 16 residues.

The chain joins TRBV27 to TRBJ1-1; D might be TRBD1 (6 bases). V lost 2 bases and J 6 bases, leaving 13 bases between the germline ends. The germline CDR1 and CDR2 sequences are MNHEY and SMNVEV (reference sequence). The CDR3 consists of 14 residues. CDR3 coding DNA: TGTGCCAGCAGTTTAACAGGGAGAGGACCTGAAGCTTTCTTT. Translated: CASSLTGRGPEAFF.

The chain links TRBV7-9 to TRBJ1-2; 9 bases agree with TRBD1. The CDR3 consists of 13 residues. The ends lost 5 bases at V and 8 bases at J; junction bases unmatched: 6. Looked up from germline, CDR1 is SEHNR and CDR2 is FQNEAQ (reference sequence). DNA of the CDR3: TGTGCCAGCAGCCCGGGACAGGGTGAGGGCTACACCTTC. It is translated as CASSPGQGEGYTF.

The genes are TRBV2 and TRBJ1-5, with 10 bases fitting TRBD1. Germline CDR1 and CDR2: SNHLY and FYNNEI. V lost 6 bases, J lost 1 base, and 3 bases stayed unmatched. This CDR3 contains 15 residues. This CDR3 reads CASSRTGGSNQPQHF. The CDR3 coding sequence is TGTGCCAGCAGCCGGACAGGGGGAAGCAATCAGCCCCAGCATTTT.

This clone was recorded a few times. The CDR3 sequence is CALTSGRADTQYF. In DNA form, the CDR3 reads TGTGCCCTCACTAGCGGGAGGGCAGATACGCAGTATTTT. The chain uses TRBV30 and TRBJ2-3; the match to TRBD2 covers 13 bases. This CDR3 comprises 13 residues. Germline CDR1 and CDR2: GTSNPN and SVGIG (reference sequence). With 8 bases clipped from V and 4 bases from J, the junction kept 3 bases outside the gene matches.

In this sample, this clone turned up a few times. The V call is TRBV6-5, the J call TRBJ1-2; 11 bases line up with TRBD1. The CDR3 is 16 residues long. Germline CDR1 and CDR2: MNHEY and SVGAGI. The junction had 2 bases not matched to a gene; V was cut back by 0 bases and J by 2 bases. The CDR3 DNA reads as TGTGCCAGCAGTTACTCCTGGACAGGGGGCAACTATGGCTACACCTTC. The encoded protein is CASSYSWTGGNYGYTF.

This clone was observed at least ten times. This chain uses TRBV7-9 with TRBJ1-2, with TRBD1 matching over 10 bases. The CDR3 is 15 residues long. CDR1 is SEHNR and CDR2 is FQNEAQ in the germline V gene (reference sequence). V lost 1 base to trimming and J lost 2 bases; unmatched junction nucleotides: 1. The CDR3 sequence: CASSLGDRGNYGYTF. The CDR3 nucleotides are TGTGCCAGCAGCTTAGGGGACAGGGGAAACTATGGCTACACCTTC. Filled out from reference TRBV7-9 and TRBJ1-2, the complete variable domain reads DTGVSQNPRHKITKRGQNVTFRCDPISEHNRLYWYRQTLGQGPEFLTYFQNEAQLEKSRLLSDRFSAERPKGSFSTLEIQRTEQGDSAMYLCASSLGDRGNYGYTFGSGTRLTVV.

A few counts support this clone. The chain carries TRBV11-3 and TRBJ2-3; D is possibly TRBD2 (6 bases). The germline CDR1 and CDR2 sequences are SGHNT and YENEEA. The CDR3 has 14 residues. Trimming left V 4 bases short and J 4 bases short, with 12 bases between. The CDR3 region has the DNA TGTGCCAGCAGCTCGGGGGATTATGCAGATACGCAGTATTTT. Protein sequence: CASSSGDYADTQYF.

This clone was counted between two and nine times. The V and J genes are TRBV28 and TRBJ2-1, with TRBD2 matching over 12 bases. The germline V gene encodes CDR1 MDHEN and CDR2 SYDVKM. The V segment lost 5 bases and the J segment 4 bases; nucleotides outside the gene matches: 6. This CDR3 is built from 16 residues. The CDR3: CASSLLTSGGYNEQFF. CDR3 DNA sequence: TGTGCCAGCAGTCTATTGACTAGCGGGGGTTACAATGAGCAGTTCTTC.

V gene TRBV7-8 combines with J gene TRBJ1-2; the D gene is possibly TRBD1 (5 bases). Germline V gene lookup returns CDR1 SGHVS and CDR2 FQNEAQ. Trimming took off 0 bases at V and 8 bases at J, with 16 bases between the two ends. The CDR3 is made up of 15 amino acids. The DNA of the CDR3 is TGTGCCAGCAGCTTAGCCTTTGGGGCCGTTGGAGGCTACACCTTC. Its protein is CASSLAFGAVGGYTF.

The chain combines TRBV29-1 with TRBJ2-1, with D perhaps TRBD1 (5 bases). There are 12 residues in the CDR3. V was cut by 4 bases and J by 4 bases, with 8 bases left in between. Germline CDR1 is SQVTM and CDR2 is ANQGSEA. CDR3 region: CSVGQRYNEQFF. The DNA of the CDR3 is TGCAGCGTTGGACAGAGGTACAATGAGCAGTTCTTC.

This rearrangement joins TRBV18 to TRBJ2-5; perhaps TRBD2 as D (5 bases). Trimming left V 5 bases short and J 5 bases short, with 18 bases between. Germline CDR1 KGHSH, CDR2 LQKENI. This CDR3 region has 15 residues. The DNA of the CDR3 is TGTGCCAGCTCAACCGGGCCCGGCAGAGGGGAGACCCAGTACTTC. It encodes CASSTGPGRGETQYF.

The V gene is TRBV30, the J gene TRBJ1-1; D unclear. The CDR3 has 12 amino acids. V was shortened by 5 bases and J by 1 base, with 8 bases between the two germline ends. The germline CDR1 and CDR2 sequences are GTSNPN and SVGIG (reference sequence). CDR3 nucleotide sequence: TGTGCCTGGGAGATAACGAACACTGAAGCTTTCTTT. Translating gives CAWEITNTEAFF.

The CDR3 nucleotides read TGTGCCAGCAGCTTTTACAGGAGCCCTGAAGCTTTCTTT. Protein product: CASSFYRSPEAFF. V gene TRBV7-2 combines with J gene TRBJ1-1; tentative D call: TRBD1 (5 bases). V dropped 3 bases and J dropped 6 bases, with 11 bases sitting between them. Germline V gene lookup returns CDR1 SGHTA and CDR2 FQGNSA. This CDR3 comprises 13 residues.

This clone was recorded at least ten times. The chain carries TRBV5-1 and TRBJ2-3, with 10 nucleotides matching TRBD2. The germline gives CDR1 SGHRS, CDR2 YFSETQ. The CDR3 consists of 16 residues. Losses at the gene ends were 1 base for V and 8 bases for J; bases not matched to a gene: 10. The DNA for the CDR3 is TGCGCCAGCAGCTTGTTTTCGGCTAGCGGGAGTGGTACGCAGTATTTT. Residues: CASSLFSASGSGTQYF.

The J gene is TRBJ1-6, the V gene TRBV7-6; 7 positions agree with TRBD1. CDR3 size: 15 residues. Germline V CDR1 and CDR2: SGHVS, FNYEAQ. V shed 6 bases and J 6 bases; nucleotides not matched to a gene: 8. CDR3 sequence: CASRPTQGSNSPLHF. Here the CDR3 DNA reads TGTGCCAGCAGGCCGACACAGGGGAGTAATTCACCCCTCCACTTT.

This sequence joins TRBV30 and TRBJ1-1; D is uncertain. Germline CDR1 reads GTSNPN; CDR2 reads SVGIG (reference sequence). The CDR3 is 11 residues long. V was pared by 7 bases and J by 1 base, with 7 bases between. CDR3 sequence reads: CAFTRNTEAFF. CDR3 bases: TGTGCCTTCACACGGAACACTGAAGCTTTCTTT.

This clone showed up just a few times. Other DNA sequences in the same sample also yield this CDR3. The chain couples TRBV7-7 to TRBJ2-5; the D is unclear. Trimming left V 1 base short and J 2 bases short, with 5 bases between. The CDR3 extends over 13 amino acids. Germline CDR1 and CDR2: SSHAT and FNYEAQ (reference sequence). This chain's CDR3 is CASSLVQQETQYF. The CDR3 nucleotides are TGTGCCAGCAGCTTAGTTCAACAAGAGACCCAGTACTTC.

This clone was picked up a small number of times. This rearrangement joins TRBV25-1 to TRBJ2-7; 10 positions agree with TRBD1. The CDR3 is 15 residues long. V was clipped by 9 bases and J by 3 bases; unmatched bases: 11. Germline loops: CDR1 MGHDK, CDR2 SYGVNS. The CDR3 DNA sequence: TGTGCCAGTCTACGGGGGGGACAGGGGCGCTACGAGCAGTACTTC. Its translation is CASLRGGQGRYEQYF.

This clone came up a few times. The chain recombines TRBV11-2 with TRBJ2-7; the D gene is possibly TRBD1 (5 bases). Trimming removed 6 bases at V and 2 bases at J, with 14 bases between. This CDR3 is built from 14 residues. From germline, CDR1 is SGHAT and CDR2 FQNNGV. CDR3 loop: CASSRIGAAYEQYF. DNA for the CDR3: TGTGCCAGCAGTCGTATAGGGGCAGCCTACGAGCAGTACTTC.

V usage is TRBV30 and J usage is TRBJ1-5; no reliable D call. Trimming took off 0 bases at V and 6 bases at J, with 6 bases between the two ends. Looked up from germline, CDR1 is GTSNPN and CDR2 is SVGIG (reference sequence). This CDR3 is built from 12 residues. Here the CDR3 reads CAWSVHGQPQHF. DNA of the CDR3: TGTGCCTGGAGTGTACATGGTCAGCCCCAGCATTTT.

The chain couples TRBV7-9 to TRBJ1-3, with 7 bases matching TRBD1. The CDR3 is 16 residues long. Germline V gene data show CDR1 as SEHNR and CDR2 as FQNEAQ (reference sequence). Unmatched junction bases numbered 7, after V lost 4 bases and J lost 1 base. CDR3 residues: CASSSDRVVSGNTIYF. The CDR3 DNA sequence: TGTGCCAGCAGCTCCGACAGGGTCGTGTCTGGAAACACCATATATTTT.

This clone was detected once. The chain joins TRBV11-3 to TRBJ2-3; TRBD2 might be the D (5 bases). The length of the CDR3 is 14 residues. With 5 bases removed from V and 2 bases from J, the gap between germline ends came to 11 bases. Germline CDR1 and CDR2: SGHNT and YENEEA. Here the CDR3 reads CASSQGLATDTQYF. CDR3 sequence (DNA): TGTGCCAGCAGCCAAGGACTGGCCACAGATACGCAGTATTTT.

The chain has TRBV5-1 and TRBJ1-1; D is possibly TRBD1 (5 bases). The CDR3 has 16 amino acids. Trimming took 5 bases from V and 4 from J, leaving 21 bases between them. Germline CDR1 and CDR2: SGHRS and YFSETQ. The CDR3 bases are TGCGCCAGCAGTCAGGGTAGTTGGAGTCGTGTCACTGAAGCTTTCTTT. Translated, it gives CASSQGSWSRVTEAFF.

This sequence joins TRBV19 and TRBJ2-1; 10 bases map to TRBD2. The CDR3 loop spans 15 amino acids. V gave up 6 bases and J gave up 6 bases; unmatched junction bases: 8. Germline CDR1 and CDR2: LNHDA and SQIVND (reference sequence). The CDR3 nucleotides read TGTGCCAGTAGATCCCTAGCTAGCGGGAGCAATGAGCAGTTCTTC. This translates into CASRSLASGSNEQFF.

Here the CDR3 DNA reads TGTGCCAGCAGCTCCGCTCCGACAGGGTCGGGGTCCACTGAAGCTTTCTTT. Its protein is CASSSAPTGSGSTEAFF. V usage is TRBV5-4 and J usage is TRBJ1-1; 7 bases align to TRBD1. V lost 3 bases to trimming and J lost 4 bases; unmatched junction nucleotides: 15. In germline, CDR1 is SGHNT, CDR2 YYREEE (reference sequence). This CDR3 is 17 amino acids long. Variable domain in full (rest from reference TRBV5-4 and TRBJ1-1): ETGVTQSPTHLIKTRGQQVTLRCSSQSGHNTVSWYQQALGQGPQFIFQYYREEENGRGNFPPRFSGLQFPNYSSELNVNALELDDSALYLCASSSAPTGSGSTEAFFGQGTRLTVV.

A few counts support this clone. The chain recombines TRBV7-2 with TRBJ1-1; 8 bases line up with TRBD1. V lost 3 bases to trimming and J lost 5 bases; unmatched junction nucleotides: 5. From germline, CDR1 is SGHTA and CDR2 FQGNSA. This CDR3 has 14 residues. The CDR3 sequence: CASSFGQGETEAFF. In DNA form, the CDR3 reads TGTGCCAGCAGCTTCGGACAGGGAGAGACTGAAGCTTTCTTT.

This clone has a handful of counts. V and J are TRBV18 and TRBJ2-2; possibly TRBD2 for D (6 bases). CDR1 is KGHSH and CDR2 is LQKENI in the germline V gene. The CDR3 extends over 16 amino acids. V shed 2 bases and J shed 3 bases, with 13 bases lying between them. This CDR3 is CASSPFERADTGELFF. DNA of the CDR3: TGTGCCAGCTCACCATTCGAGCGGGCTGACACCGGGGAGCTGTTTTTT.

There are a few counts of this clone. This CDR3 reads CASSPITGVGYEQYF. The CDR3 bases are TGTGCCAGTAGTCCCATTACAGGGGTTGGATACGAGCAGTACTTC. The V call is TRBV19, the J call TRBJ2-7, with 7 bases aligning to TRBD1. The CDR3 consists of 15 residues. The J segment lost 4 bases and the V segment lost 5 bases, leaving 11 bases of the junction unmatched. The V gene's germline CDR1 is LNHDA and CDR2 SQIVND (reference sequence).

The chain employs TRBV30 and TRBJ2-3; 8 bases map to TRBD2. Germline CDR1 is GTSNPN and CDR2 is SVGIG (reference sequence). The CDR3 runs 18 residues. The V segment lost 0 bases and the J segment 0 bases; nucleotides outside the gene matches: 11. CDR3 DNA: TGTGCCTGGAGTGTATTTAGCGGGGATTTTACTAGCACAGATACGCAGTATTTT. Translating gives CAWSVFSGDFTSTDTQYF.

This clone came up many times. V gene TRBV30 combines with J gene TRBJ2-2, with D perhaps matching TRBD2 (5 bases). Deletions cut 3 bases from V and 5 bases from J, with 7 bases between. CDR3 length equals 12 residues. The germline CDR1 and CDR2 sequences are GTSNPN and SVGIG (reference sequence). Here the CDR3 DNA reads TGTGCCTGGAGAGGGAGAACCGGGGAGCTGTTTTTT. This codes for CAWRGRTGELFF. The variable domain in full, completed from reference TRBV30 and TRBJ2-2, reads SQTIHQWPATLVQPVGSPLSLECTVEGTSNPNLYWYRQAAGRGLQLLFYSVGIGQISSEVPQNLSASRPQDRQFILSSKKLLLSDSGFYLCAWRGRTGELFFGEGSRLTVL.